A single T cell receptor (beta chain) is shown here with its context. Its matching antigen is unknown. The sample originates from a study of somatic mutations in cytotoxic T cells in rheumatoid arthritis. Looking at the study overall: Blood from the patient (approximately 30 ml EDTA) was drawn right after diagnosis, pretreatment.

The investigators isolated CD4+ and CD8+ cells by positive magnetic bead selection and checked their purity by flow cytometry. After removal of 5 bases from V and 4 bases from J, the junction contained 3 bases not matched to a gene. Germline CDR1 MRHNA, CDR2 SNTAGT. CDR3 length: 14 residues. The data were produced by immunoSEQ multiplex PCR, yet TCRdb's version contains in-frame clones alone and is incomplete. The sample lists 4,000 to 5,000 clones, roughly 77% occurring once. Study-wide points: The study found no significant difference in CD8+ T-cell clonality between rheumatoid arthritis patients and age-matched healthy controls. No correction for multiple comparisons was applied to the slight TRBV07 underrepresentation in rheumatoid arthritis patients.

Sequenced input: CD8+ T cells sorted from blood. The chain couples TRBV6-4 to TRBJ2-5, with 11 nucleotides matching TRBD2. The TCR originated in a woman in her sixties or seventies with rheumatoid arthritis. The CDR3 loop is CASSMTSGAETQYF. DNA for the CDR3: TGTGCCAGCAGTATGACTAGCGGGGCAGAGACCCAGTACTTC.